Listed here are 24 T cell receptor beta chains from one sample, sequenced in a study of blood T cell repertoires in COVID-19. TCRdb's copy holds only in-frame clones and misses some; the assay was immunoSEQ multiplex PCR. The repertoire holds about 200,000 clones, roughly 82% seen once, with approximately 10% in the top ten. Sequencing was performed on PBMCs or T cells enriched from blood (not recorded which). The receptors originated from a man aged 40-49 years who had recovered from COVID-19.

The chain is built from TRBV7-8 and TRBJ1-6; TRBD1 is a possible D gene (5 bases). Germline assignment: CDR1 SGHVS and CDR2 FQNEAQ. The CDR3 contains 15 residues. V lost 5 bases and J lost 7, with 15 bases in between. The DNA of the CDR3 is TGTGCCAGCAGCCCCCTAAACAACAGGAATTCACCCCTCCACTTT. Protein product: CASSPLNNRNSPLHF.

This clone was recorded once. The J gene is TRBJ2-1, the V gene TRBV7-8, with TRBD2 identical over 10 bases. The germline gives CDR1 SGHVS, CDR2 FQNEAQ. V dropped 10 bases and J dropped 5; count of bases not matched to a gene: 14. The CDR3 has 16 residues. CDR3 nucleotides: TGTGCCACCTCGCGGCCTAGCGGGAGTTTCCACAATGAGCAGTTCTTC. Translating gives CATSRPSGSFHNEQFF.

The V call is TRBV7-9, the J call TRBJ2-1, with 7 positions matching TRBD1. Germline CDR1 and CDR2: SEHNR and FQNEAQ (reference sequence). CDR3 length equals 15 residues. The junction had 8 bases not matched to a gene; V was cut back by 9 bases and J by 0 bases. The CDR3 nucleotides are TGTGCCAGTCCGAAACAGGGGAGCTCCTACAATGAGCAGTTCTTC. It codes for CASPKQGSSYNEQFF.

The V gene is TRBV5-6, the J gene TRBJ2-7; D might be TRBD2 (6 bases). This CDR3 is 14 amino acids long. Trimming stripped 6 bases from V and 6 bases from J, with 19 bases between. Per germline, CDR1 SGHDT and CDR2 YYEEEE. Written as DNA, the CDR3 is TGTGCCAGCAAACAGGCGGAGGGCCGGCGCGAGCAGTACGTC. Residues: CASKQAEGRREQYV.

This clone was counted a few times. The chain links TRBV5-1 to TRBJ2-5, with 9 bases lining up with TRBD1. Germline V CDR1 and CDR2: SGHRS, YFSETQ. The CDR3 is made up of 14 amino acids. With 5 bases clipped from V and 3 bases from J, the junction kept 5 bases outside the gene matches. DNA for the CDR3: TGCGCCAGCAGTTATTGGACAGGGGAAGAGACCCAGTACTTC. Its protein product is CASSYWTGEETQYF.

The CDR3 protein is CASSFHSGNQPQHF. The CDR3 DNA follows: TGTGCCAGCAGTTTTCACTCGGGCAATCAGCCCCAGCATTTT. The gene calls are TRBV27 and TRBJ1-5, with no clear D. Germline V gene data show CDR1 as MNHEY and CDR2 as SMNVEV (reference sequence). CDR3 length: 14 amino acids. Trimming removed 3 bases at V and 2 bases at J, with 8 bases between.

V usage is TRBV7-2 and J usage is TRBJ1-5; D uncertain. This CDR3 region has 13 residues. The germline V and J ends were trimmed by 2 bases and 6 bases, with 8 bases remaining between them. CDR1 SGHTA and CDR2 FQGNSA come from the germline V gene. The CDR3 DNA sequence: TGTGCCAGCAGCTTAAACCCGGGTCAGCCCCAGCATTTT. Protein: CASSLNPGQPQHF.

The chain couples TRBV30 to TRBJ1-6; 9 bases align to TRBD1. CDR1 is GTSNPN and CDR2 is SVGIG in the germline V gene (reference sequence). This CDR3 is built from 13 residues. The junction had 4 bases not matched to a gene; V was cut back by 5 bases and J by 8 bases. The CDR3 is CAWLQGAYSPLHF. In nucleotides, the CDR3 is TGTGCCTGGTTACAGGGGGCTTATTCACCCCTCCACTTT.

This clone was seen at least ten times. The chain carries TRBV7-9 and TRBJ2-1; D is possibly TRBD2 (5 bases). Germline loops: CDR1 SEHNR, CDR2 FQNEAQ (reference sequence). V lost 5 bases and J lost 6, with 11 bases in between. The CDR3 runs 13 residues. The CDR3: CASSRLPLNEQFF. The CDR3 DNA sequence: TGTGCCAGCAGCCGACTACCCCTCAATGAGCAGTTCTTC.

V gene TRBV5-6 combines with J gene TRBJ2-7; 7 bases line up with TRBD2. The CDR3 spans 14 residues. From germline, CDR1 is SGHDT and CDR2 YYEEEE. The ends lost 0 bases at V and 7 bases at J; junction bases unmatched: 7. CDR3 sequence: CASSLVAREEEQYF. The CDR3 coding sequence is TGTGCCAGCAGCTTGGTAGCCCGGGAGGAAGAGCAGTACTTC.

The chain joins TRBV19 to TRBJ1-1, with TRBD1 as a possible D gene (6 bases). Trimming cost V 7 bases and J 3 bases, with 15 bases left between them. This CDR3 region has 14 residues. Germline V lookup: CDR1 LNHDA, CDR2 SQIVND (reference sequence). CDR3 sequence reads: CASTEQGSDTEAFF. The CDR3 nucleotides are TGTGCCAGTACCGAACAGGGTTCGGACACTGAAGCTTTCTTT.

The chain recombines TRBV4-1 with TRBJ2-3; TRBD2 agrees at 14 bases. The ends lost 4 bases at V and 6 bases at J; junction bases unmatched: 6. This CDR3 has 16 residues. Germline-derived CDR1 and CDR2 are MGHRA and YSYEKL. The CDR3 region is CASSLGTSGSKDTQYF. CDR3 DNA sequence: TGCGCCAGCAGCCTAGGGACTAGCGGGAGTAAGGATACGCAGTATTTT.

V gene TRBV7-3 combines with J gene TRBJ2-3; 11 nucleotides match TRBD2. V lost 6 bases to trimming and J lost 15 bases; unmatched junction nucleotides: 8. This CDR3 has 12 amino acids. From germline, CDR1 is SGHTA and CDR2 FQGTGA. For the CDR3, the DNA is TGTGCCAGCAGGCCAACTAGCGGGAGAATATATTTT. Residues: CASRPTSGRIYF.

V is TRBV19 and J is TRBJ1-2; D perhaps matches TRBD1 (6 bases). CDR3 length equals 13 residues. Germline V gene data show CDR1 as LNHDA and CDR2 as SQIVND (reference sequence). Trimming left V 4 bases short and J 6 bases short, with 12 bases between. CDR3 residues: CASSNRAPNGYTF. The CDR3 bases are TGTGCCAGTAGTAACAGGGCTCCCAATGGCTACACCTTC.

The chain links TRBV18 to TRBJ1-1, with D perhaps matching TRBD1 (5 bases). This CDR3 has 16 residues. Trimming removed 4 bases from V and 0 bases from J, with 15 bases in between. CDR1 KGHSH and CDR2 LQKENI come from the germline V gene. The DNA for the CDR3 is TGTGCCAGCTCACGGGCCGTTCAAGGGGTGAACACTGAAGCTTTCTTT. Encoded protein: CASSRAVQGVNTEAFF.

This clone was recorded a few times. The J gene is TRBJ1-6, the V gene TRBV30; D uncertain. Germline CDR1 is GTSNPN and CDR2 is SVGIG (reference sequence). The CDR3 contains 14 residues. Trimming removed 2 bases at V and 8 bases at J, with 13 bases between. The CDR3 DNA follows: TGTGCCTGGAGTCTGAGAATCGGGGATTCACCCCTCCACTTT. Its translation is CAWSLRIGDSPLHF.

The CDR3 sequence: CASSSTGGGEAFF. The DNA for the CDR3 is TGTGCCAGCAGCAGTACAGGGGGCGGTGAAGCTTTCTTT. V is TRBV7-8 and J is TRBJ1-1; 9 bases agree with TRBD1. Germline V gene sequence: CDR1 SGHVS, CDR2 FQNEAQ. Trimming cost V 5 bases and J 7 bases; bases outside gene matches: 5. The CDR3 length is 13 residues.

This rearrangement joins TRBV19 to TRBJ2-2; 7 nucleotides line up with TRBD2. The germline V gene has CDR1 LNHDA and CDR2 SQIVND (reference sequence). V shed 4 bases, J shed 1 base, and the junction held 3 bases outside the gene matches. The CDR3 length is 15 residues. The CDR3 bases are TGTGCCAGTAGTACCCAGCGGGGGAACACCGGGGAGCTGTTTTTT. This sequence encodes CASSTQRGNTGELFF.

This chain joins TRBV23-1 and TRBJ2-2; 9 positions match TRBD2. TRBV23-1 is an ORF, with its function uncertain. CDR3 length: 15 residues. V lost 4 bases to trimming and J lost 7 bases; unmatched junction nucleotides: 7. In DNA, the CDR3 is TGCGCCAGCAGTCTTAGCGGGAGAATTATCGGGGAGCTGTTTTTT. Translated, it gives CASSLSGRIIGELFF.

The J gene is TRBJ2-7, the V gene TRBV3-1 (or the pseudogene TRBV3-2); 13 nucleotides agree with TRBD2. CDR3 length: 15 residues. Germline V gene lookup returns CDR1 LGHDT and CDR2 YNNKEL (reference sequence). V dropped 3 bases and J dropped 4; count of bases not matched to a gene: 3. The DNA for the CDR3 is TGTGCCAGCAGCCAGTGGACTAGCGGGAGTTACGAGCAGTACTTC. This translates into CASSQWTSGSYEQYF.

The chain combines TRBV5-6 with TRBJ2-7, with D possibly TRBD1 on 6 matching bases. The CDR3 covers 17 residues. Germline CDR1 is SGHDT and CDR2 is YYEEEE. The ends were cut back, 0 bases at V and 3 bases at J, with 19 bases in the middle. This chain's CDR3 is CASSLEGPRGQYYEQYV. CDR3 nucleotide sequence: TGTGCCAGCAGCTTGGAGGGCCCCAGGGGCCAGTACTACGAGCAGTACGTC.

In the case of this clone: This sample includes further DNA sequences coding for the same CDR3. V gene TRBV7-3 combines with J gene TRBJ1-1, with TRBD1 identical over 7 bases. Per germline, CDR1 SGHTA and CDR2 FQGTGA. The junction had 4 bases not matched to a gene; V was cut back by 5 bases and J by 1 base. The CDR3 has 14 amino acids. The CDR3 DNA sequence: TGTGCCAGCAGCCAGGGGGGCCCGAACACTGAAGCTTTCTTT. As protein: CASSQGGPNTEAFF.

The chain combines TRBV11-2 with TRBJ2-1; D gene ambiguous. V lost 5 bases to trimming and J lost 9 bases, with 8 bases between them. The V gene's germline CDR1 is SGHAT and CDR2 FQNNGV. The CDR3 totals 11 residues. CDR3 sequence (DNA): TGTGCCAGCAGCCCCACGAGTGAGCAGTTCTTC. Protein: CASSPTSEQFF.

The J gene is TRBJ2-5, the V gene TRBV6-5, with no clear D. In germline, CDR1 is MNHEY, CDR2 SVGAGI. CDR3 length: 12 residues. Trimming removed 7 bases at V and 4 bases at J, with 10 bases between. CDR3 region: CASIVHGETQYF. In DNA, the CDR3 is TGTGCCAGCATAGTGCATGGAGAGACCCAGTACTTC.